The entry below gives a single TCR beta chain sequence along with its context. As yet, its antigen is unknown. This entry comes from a study of Ad26.COV2.S vaccination and SARS-CoV-2 variants. Study overall: Intramuscularly, Ad26.COV2.S was given either once or twice, 56 days apart. General study results and limits: Recipients of vaccine and of placebo showed similar breadth of their non-spike TCR repertoires. Using TCR breadth and depth analyses may have led to underestimated total T cell responses.

Germline values: CDR1 SGDLS, CDR2 YYNGEE. V gave up 4 bases and J gave up 6 bases; unmatched junction bases: 8. The length of the CDR3 is 15 residues. The data were produced by immunoSEQ multiplex PCR, yet TCRdb's version contains in-frame clones alone and is incomplete. The data show roughly 350,000 clones, around nine tenths seen once. Treatment: about 20 received Ad26.COV2.S at low or high dose, single or two shots; about five received placebo; per-sample allocation not given. The samples were gathered on day 63 after the first injection of vaccine or placebo. Spike of the Wuhan-strain SARS-CoV-2 was expressed by an Ad26 vector, which formed the vaccine.

This TCR was sampled from a person aged 18-60 years who received the Ad26.COV2.S COVID-19 vaccine or a placebo. This specimen consisted of peripheral blood, obtained in a trial of Ad26.COV2.S vaccine versus placebo. This sequence joins TRBV9 and TRBJ1-5, with TRBD1 identical over 9 bases. The CDR3 loop is CASSLEGQGGQPQHF. The CDR3 region has the DNA TGTGCCAGCAGCCTAGAGGGACAGGGAGGTCAGCCCCAGCATTTT. Variable domain in full (rest from reference TRBV9 and TRBJ1-5): DSGVTQTPKHLITATGQRVTLRCSPRSGDLSVYWYQQSLDQGLQFLIQYYNGEERAKGNILERFSAQQFPDLHSELNLSSLELGDSALYFCASSLEGQGGQPQHFGDGTRLSIL.